This T cell receptor (beta chain) emerged from a study of CD8 T cells in ankylosing spondylitis. Construction of TCR beta libraries was performed using quantitative 5'-RACE with molecular barcodes. MiXCR, applied by TCRdb to the 5' RACE reads, yields one record per CDR3 protein. The sample yields approximately 400,000 distinct CDR3 sequences, 15% to 20% seen once. Overall study findings and caveats: It was reported that disease-linked clones were significantly enriched in matched ankylosing spondylitis synovial fluid. What seemed typical of ankylosing spondylitis blood was a TCR beta motif built from eight highly homologous variants. CD8+ disease-linked clones were present at relatively low frequencies in blood.

This clonotype was recorded at least ten times. Antigen unknown. V lost 3 bases and J lost 7; bases outside the gene matches: 18. CDR1 and CDR2 (germline): SGHVS, FQNEAQ. The CDR3 runs 19 residues. The rearrangement uses TRBV7-8 and TRBJ2-2; 9 positions agree with TRBD1. Sequencing input: blood, either unsorted or a sorted T cell fraction (not recorded which). The TCR was taken from a male donor with ankylosing spondylitis. The CDR3 reads CASSFGHRGRKGLGGELFF. The CDR3 region has the DNA TGTGCCAGCAGCTTTGGCCACAGGGGGCGCAAAGGATTAGGCGGGGAGCTGTTTTTT.